The 29 T cell receptor beta chains given below trace back to one sample, sequenced in a study of shared clonotypes between healthy human individuals. The repertoire was sequenced with immunoSEQ multiplex PCR; TCRdb's copy has only in-frame clones and lacks some. The table shows about 2 million clones, with 90% to 95% occurring only once. Input material: naive CD4+ T cells sorted from blood. Subset meaning: CD45RA+ positively selected. Receptors were obtained from a man aged 18 to 30 in good health.

The V call is TRBV7-9, the J call TRBJ2-5; possibly TRBD2 for D (6 bases). Trimming took off 5 bases at V and 4 bases at J, with 17 bases between the two ends. The CDR3 has 15 residues. CDR1 is SEHNR, CDR2 FQNEAQ, per germline (reference sequence). The CDR3: CASSPLGLAGETQYF. The CDR3 DNA follows: TGTGCCAGCAGCCCGTTGGGACTCGCGGGAGAGACCCAGTACTTC.

V usage is TRBV2 and J usage is TRBJ2-7; weak D call: TRBD1 (5 bases). The germline V and J ends were trimmed by 7 bases and 3 bases, with 16 bases remaining between them. Looked up from germline, CDR1 is SNHLY and CDR2 is FYNNEI. This CDR3 comprises 14 residues. The CDR3 protein is CASNPTGSFYEQYF. DNA for the CDR3: TGTGCCAGCAATCCTACAGGTTCCTTCTACGAGCAGTACTTC.

The J gene is TRBJ2-3, the V gene TRBV12-2. TRBV12-2 is recorded as a pseudogene. The CDR3 covers 17 residues. The DNA of the CDR3 is TGTGCAAGTCGCCTTGGGTTTAGGTCCTGGTATAAAGATACGCAGTATTTT. This gives the protein CASRLGFRSWYKDTQYF.

This clone was seen once. This chain uses TRBV4-3 with TRBJ2-1; D is undetermined. This CDR3 contains 14 residues. Trimming left V 0 bases short and J 5 bases short, with 8 bases between. Germline V gene lookup returns CDR1 LGHNA and CDR2 YSLEER. The CDR3 DNA reads TGCGCCAGCAGCCAAGAGGGCGGAGACAATGAGCAGTTCTTC. This sequence encodes CASSQEGGDNEQFF.

The CDR3 here is CASSFSTSEDTQYF. For the CDR3, the DNA is TGTGCCAGCAGCTTTTCGACTAGCGAAGATACGCAGTATTTT. The rearrangement uses TRBV7-2 and TRBJ2-3; 8 bases are shared with TRBD2. After removal of 3 bases from V and 5 bases from J, the junction contained 4 bases not matched to a gene. This CDR3 comprises 14 residues. Germline V gene sequence: CDR1 SGHTA, CDR2 FQGNSA.

V gene TRBV18 combines with J gene TRBJ2-1; D gene unclear. Looked up from germline, CDR1 is KGHSH and CDR2 is LQKENI. V gave up 3 bases and J gave up 9 bases, with 12 bases separating them. The CDR3 runs 13 residues. CDR3 amino acids: CASSPLFAGEQFF. The CDR3 nucleotides read TGTGCCAGCTCACCTTTATTTGCCGGTGAGCAGTTCTTC.

This clone was recorded once. CDR3 sequence (DNA): TGTGCCAGCAGCTTAGGACGGACTAGCGGGGGAAATGAGCAGTTCTTC. It translates to CASSLGRTSGGNEQFF. This chain links TRBV7-9 with TRBJ2-1; TRBD2 aligns across 13 bases. Germline V gene sequence: CDR1 SEHNR, CDR2 FQNEAQ (reference sequence). Trimming removed 1 base from V and 7 bases from J; junction bases left unmatched: 4. CDR3 length: 16 amino acids.

The chain employs TRBV10-3 and TRBJ1-1; 7 nucleotides agree with TRBD1. With 10 bases clipped from V and 3 bases from J, the junction kept 5 bases outside the gene matches. CDR3 length: 12 amino acids. The V gene's germline CDR1 is ENHRY and CDR2 SYGVKD. CDR3 nucleotide sequence: TGTGCCACCAGGGGGGAGGACACTGAAGCTTTCTTT. Encoded protein: CATRGEDTEAFF.

The chain uses TRBV7-2 and TRBJ2-7; tentative D call: TRBD2 (6 bases). The germline CDR1 and CDR2 sequences are SGHTA and FQGNSA. CDR3 length: 15 amino acids. The ends were cut back, 2 bases at V and 2 bases at J, with 13 bases in the middle. For the CDR3, the DNA is TGTGCCAGCAGCTTACGGCGGGGAGATCCCTACGAGCAGTACTTC. Its protein is CASSLRRGDPYEQYF.

This clone was detected a few times. The CDR3 bases are TGTGCCAGTGCTAGTCAGAGCTCCTACGAGCAGTACTTC. It is translated as CASASQSSYEQYF. The chain has TRBV10-3 and TRBJ2-7; D remains unclear. The V and J ends lost 10 bases and 0 bases respectively, with 13 bases between them. The CDR3 runs 13 residues. CDR1 is ENHRY and CDR2 is SYGVKD in the germline V gene.

About this clone: Additional DNA sequences in this sample encode the identical CDR3. The CDR3 here is CASSLGTGNQPQHF. CDR3 nucleotide sequence: TGTGCCAGCAGCTTAGGGACAGGAAATCAGCCCCAGCATTTT. The chain joins TRBV7-2 to TRBJ1-5, with 7 bases fitting TRBD1. The CDR3 has 14 amino acids. The trim removed 1 base at V and 4 bases at J, leaving 1 base unmatched. CDR1 and CDR2 (germline): SGHTA, FQGNSA. Supplemented by reference TRBV7-2 and TRBJ1-5, the full variable domain reads GAGVSQSPSNKVTEKGKDVELRCDPISGHTALYWYRQSLGQGLEFLIYFQGNSAPDKSGLPSDRFSAERTGGSVSTLTIQRTQQEDSAVYLCASSLGTGNQPQHFGDGTRLSIL.

The sample holds a few counts of this clone. Other DNA sequences from this sample encode an identical CDR3 as well. The chain is built from TRBV6-1 and TRBJ2-3; tentatively, D is TRBD1 (5 bases). CDR3 length: 13 residues. Germline V gives CDR1 MNHNS, CDR2 SASEGT. Trimming shortened V by 4 bases and J by 3 bases, and 8 bases separated the two germline ends. The CDR3 is CASSGQGTDTQYF. The DNA for the CDR3 is TGTGCCAGCAGTGGGCAGGGAACAGATACGCAGTATTTT.

The chain links TRBV30 to TRBJ2-7, with 9 bases aligning to TRBD1. The CDR3 has 14 residues. J was trimmed by 5 bases and V by 4 bases; bases with no gene match: 9. Germline V gives CDR1 GTSNPN, CDR2 SVGIG (reference sequence). This CDR3 is CAWKLRDRDHEQYF. CDR3 DNA sequence: TGTGCCTGGAAATTGCGGGACAGGGACCACGAGCAGTACTTC. Looking up the rest from reference TRBV30 and TRBJ2-7 gives the full variable domain: SQTIHQWPATLVQPVGSPLSLECTVEGTSNPNLYWYRQAAGRGLQLLFYSVGIGQISSEVPQNLSASRPQDRQFILSSKKLLLSDSGFYLCAWKLRDRDHEQYFGPGTRLTVT.

J is TRBJ2-1 and V is TRBV11-2, with 10 positions matching TRBD2. Germline trimming cut 5 bases from V and 8 bases from J; bases unmatched to any gene: 12. The CDR3 runs to 16 residues. Germline V gives CDR1 SGHAT, CDR2 FQNNGV. In nucleotides, the CDR3 is TGTGCCAGCAGCCTCCTAGCGGGAGCAGGGGTGGATGAGCAGTTCTTC. Amino acids: CASSLLAGAGVDEQFF. Based on the CDR3 plus reference TRBV11-2 and TRBJ2-1, the full variable domain is EAGVAQSPRYKIIEKRQSVAFWCNPISGHATLYWYQQILGQGPKLLIQFQNNGVVDDSQLPKDRFSAERLKGVDSTLKIQPAKLEDSAVYLCASSLLAGAGVDEQFFGPGTRLTVL.

This chain links TRBV5-6 with TRBJ1-6; D uncertain. This CDR3 has 14 residues. Germline values: CDR1 SGHDT, CDR2 YYEEEE. V shed 0 bases and J shed 3 bases, with 4 bases lying between them. In DNA, the CDR3 is TGTGCCAGCAGCTTGGGGGTCTATAATTCACCCCTCCACTTT. Translation gives CASSLGVYNSPLHF. The full variable domain, its missing parts supplied by reference TRBV5-6 and TRBJ1-6, is DAGVTQSPTHLIKTRGQQVTLRCSPKSGHDTVSWYQQALGQGPQFIFQYYEEEERQRGNFPDRFSGHQFPNYSSELNVNALLLGDSALYLCASSLGVYNSPLHFGNGTRLTVT.

V is TRBV5-6 and J is TRBJ2-5; 7 bases agree with TRBD2. The CDR3 loop spans 14 amino acids. V dropped 0 bases and J dropped 5; count of bases not matched to a gene: 4. Germline V lookup: CDR1 SGHDT, CDR2 YYEEEE. The CDR3 DNA reads TGTGCCAGCAGCTTGGAGCGGGGTGGGGAGACCCAGTACTTC. Translated: CASSLERGGETQYF.

The chain couples TRBV11-2 to TRBJ2-6, with D possibly matching TRBD2 (6 bases). Germline V lookup: CDR1 SGHAT, CDR2 FQNNGV. The CDR3 totals 17 residues. V was trimmed by 7 bases and J by 0 bases, leaving 16 bases between them. CDR3 sequence reads: CASTRRGFPSGANVLTF. The CDR3 nucleotides are TGTGCCAGCACGAGGAGGGGATTTCCCTCTGGGGCCAACGTCCTGACTTTC. Together with reference TRBV11-2 and TRBJ2-6, the CDR3 gives the full variable domain: EAGVAQSPRYKIIEKRQSVAFWCNPISGHATLYWYQQILGQGPKLLIQFQNNGVVDDSQLPKDRFSAERLKGVDSTLKIQPAKLEDSAVYLCASTRRGFPSGANVLTFGAGSRLTVL.

V gene TRBV29-1 combines with J gene TRBJ1-1, with D possibly being TRBD1 (6 bases). V was shortened by 1 base and J by 0 bases, with 18 bases between the two germline ends. Germline lookup yields CDR1 SQVTM and CDR2 ANQGSEA. The CDR3 is 17 residues long. Here the CDR3 DNA reads TGCAGCGTTGAAGCCGTTACGAATGGGGGCATGAACACTGAAGCTTTCTTT. Protein sequence: CSVEAVTNGGMNTEAFF.

The chain combines TRBV5-4 with TRBJ2-7; 8 bases are shared with TRBD2. Germline CDR1 and CDR2: SGHNT and YYREEE (reference sequence). J was trimmed by 4 bases and V by 4 bases; bases with no gene match: 13. The length of the CDR3 is 16 residues. CDR3 sequence: CASSKSSGSSAYEQYF. The CDR3 nucleotides are TGTGCCAGCAGCAAATCGAGCGGGAGTTCGGCTTACGAGCAGTACTTC.

This clone showed up just once. This chain joins TRBV18 and TRBJ2-5, with unresolved D. Looked up from germline, CDR1 is KGHSH and CDR2 is LQKENI. The CDR3 length is 15 residues. Trimming shortened V by 3 bases and J by 3 bases, and 14 bases separated the two germline ends. CDR3 sequence (DNA): TGTGCCAGCTCACCGGTGACTGGGTCGGAAGAGACCCAGTACTTC. Translating it yields CASSPVTGSEETQYF.

The rearrangement links TRBV11-2 to TRBJ2-3, with TRBD2 as a possible D gene (6 bases). The germline CDR1 and CDR2 sequences are SGHAT and FQNNGV. The CDR3 runs 17 residues. Trimming left V 7 bases short and J 3 bases short, with 23 bases between. The chain's CDR3 is CASIPTRDSQGTDTQYF. CDR3 sequence (DNA): TGTGCCAGCATCCCTACTCGGGACTCCCAAGGGACAGATACGCAGTATTTT.

The chain couples TRBV18 to TRBJ1-3; D uncertain. V lost 2 bases and J 0 bases, leaving 14 bases between the germline ends. The CDR3 sequence is 17 residues long. CDR1 and CDR2 from the germline V gene are KGHSH and LQKENI. In DNA form, the CDR3 reads TGTGCCAGCTCACCAAGCCAGGCCCTGAGCTCTGGAAACACCATATATTTT. This sequence encodes CASSPSQALSSGNTIYF.

The V and J genes are TRBV14 and TRBJ2-6; D remains unclear. The CDR3 sequence is 17 residues long. Trimming stripped 2 bases from V and 4 bases from J, with 15 bases between. The germline gives CDR1 SGHDN, CDR2 FVKESK. Written as DNA, the CDR3 is TGTGCCAGCAGCCAACGCCGAGATGTGAGCGGGGCCAACGTCCTGACTTTC. It encodes CASSQRRDVSGANVLTF.

As regards this clone: The same CDR3 can be traced to other DNA sequences in this sample. The V gene is TRBV10-3, the J gene TRBJ2-5; D not resolved. The V end was cut by 4 bases, the J end by 2 bases, with 5 bases between. The CDR3 covers 12 residues. CDR1 and CDR2 (germline): ENHRY, SYGVKD. CDR3 nucleotide sequence: TGTGCCATCAGTGGGGTTCAAGAGACCCAGTACTTC. Its translation is CAISGVQETQYF.

The rearrangement uses TRBV28 and TRBJ1-5, with D possibly being TRBD1 (6 bases). The germline V and J ends were trimmed by 6 bases and 4 bases, with 22 bases remaining between them. This CDR3 comprises 17 residues. Germline V lookup: CDR1 MDHEN, CDR2 SYDVKM. In nucleotides, the CDR3 is TGTGCCAGCAGCTCCTTGGGGGCAGCCCATTGGAATCAGCCCCAGCATTTT. Translated, it gives CASSSLGAAHWNQPQHF.

The gene calls are TRBV11-2 and TRBJ2-1; TRBD2 aligns across 7 bases. Germline CDR1 SGHAT, CDR2 FQNNGV. V lost 1 base to trimming and J lost 4 bases; unmatched junction nucleotides: 7. The length of the CDR3 is 16 residues. CDR3 bases: TGTGCCAGCAGCTTAGTGTCCAGCGGGACTTACAATGAGCAGTTCTTC. Protein product: CASSLVSSGTYNEQFF.

This sequence joins TRBV2 and TRBJ2-5; 11 bases are a match to TRBD2. CDR3 length: 15 residues. Trimming removed 6 bases from V and 2 bases from J; junction bases left unmatched: 5. CDR1 and CDR2 from the germline V gene are SNHLY and FYNNEI. The CDR3 bases are TGTGCCAGCAGCGGACTAGCGGGCCTACAAGAGACCCAGTACTTC. This codes for CASSGLAGLQETQYF.

The chain links TRBV29-1 to TRBJ2-3; 13 positions agree with TRBD2. The CDR3 has 15 residues. V was pared by 6 bases and J by 1 base, with 4 bases of the junction left unmatched. The germline V gene encodes CDR1 SQVTM and CDR2 ANQGSEA. DNA for the CDR3: TGCAGCGTGGATGGGACTAGCGGGGGCACAGATACGCAGTATTTT. Its translation is CSVDGTSGGTDTQYF.

V usage is TRBV5-1 and J usage is TRBJ2-7; TRBD2 matches at 9 bases. V was clipped by 4 bases and J by 4 bases; unmatched bases: 12. Germline values: CDR1 SGHRS, CDR2 YFSETQ. The CDR3 runs 16 residues. CDR3 residues: CASSTTGTSSLYEQYF. CDR3 DNA: TGCGCCAGCAGCACAACCGGGACTAGCTCGTTGTACGAGCAGTACTTC.